What follows are 3 T cell receptor beta chains derived from one specimen sequenced in a study of human T cells and chemical hapten exposure. This sample's time point: healthy volunteer bleed at 2 weeks. The starting material, unfractionated whole blood, was used for total RNA extraction. TCRdb ran MiXCR on the RACE reads and lists one entry per CDR3 protein. The data contain more than 70,000 distinct CDR3 sequences, approximately 9.7% of them singletons. Sequencing was performed on whole blood. The receptors here all came from a female donor in good health. Some clones in this sample may be carry-over from other donors' samples.

This clonotype turned up a few times. The chain carries TRBV29-1 and TRBJ2-1; 10 positions match TRBD2. The junction had 4 bases not matched to a gene; V was cut back by 4 bases and J by 7 bases. Germline CDR1 is SQVTM and CDR2 is ANQGSEA. The CDR3 totals 13 residues. CDR3 protein: CSVGVAGGNEQFF. The CDR3, as DNA: TGCAGCGTTGGGGTAGCGGGAGGTAATGAGCAGTTCTTC.

This clonotype showed up just a few times. The V gene is TRBV27, the J gene TRBJ2-1, with D tentatively TRBD1 or TRBD2 (6 bases each). V dropped 0 bases and J dropped 15 bases, with 15 bases sitting between them. Germline CDR1 MNHEY, CDR2 SMNVEV (reference sequence). The CDR3 is 13 residues long. The CDR3 loop reads CASSLSTGALRFF. The CDR3 coding sequence is TGTGCCAGCAGTTTATCTACGGGGGCATTGCGGTTCTTC.

This clonotype showed up many times. The chain has TRBV20-1 and TRBJ1-4; 10 bases are shared with TRBD1. V lost 5 bases and J lost 3; bases outside the gene matches: 3. This CDR3 spans 14 amino acids. CDR1 is DFQATT, CDR2 SNEGSKA, per germline (reference sequence). In DNA form, the CDR3 reads TGCAGTGCTGGGGACAGGGGTGCTAATGAAAAACTGTTTTTT. Its protein product is CSAGDRGANEKLFF.